These 11 T cell receptor beta chains came from one sample sequenced in a study of blood T cell repertoires in COVID-19 (dated by TCRdb to 2018 to 2020). Library preparation used the immunoSEQ multiplex PCR assay. In TCRdb, the immuneACCESS table is reduced to in-frame sequences with V and J assigned. These tables do not hold every clone; where another copy was compared, an unresolved V gene accounts for under half, and the others remain unexplained. A total of some 89,000 clones appear in this sample, approximately 79% of them only once. Jointly, the top ten make up approximately 10% of the sample. Sequenced: peripheral blood. These receptors originate from a man in his sixties or seventies with acute or convalescent COVID-19.

As concerns this clone: Distinct nucleotide sequences in the sample also encode this CDR3. V is TRBV9 and J is TRBJ2-2, with D maybe TRBD1 (6 bases). Between the trimmed V and J ends, which lost 4 bases and 5 bases, there was a span of 9 bases. Per germline, CDR1 SGDLS and CDR2 YYNGEE. The CDR3 has 13 residues. The CDR3 loop is CASSLTGTGELFF. The CDR3 region has the DNA TGTGCCAGCAGCCTCACAGGGACCGGGGAGCTGTTTTTT. The full variable domain, in which reference TRBV9 and TRBJ2-2 provide the parts outside the CDR3, is DSGVTQTPKHLITATGQRVTLRCSPRSGDLSVYWYQQSLDQGLQFLIQYYNGEERAKGNILERFSAQQFPDLHSELNLSSLELGDSALYFCASSLTGTGELFFGEGSRLTVL.

The rearrangement links TRBV12-3 or TRBV12-4 to TRBJ1-2; 8 nucleotides agree with TRBD1. Germline trimming cut 2 bases from V and 8 bases from J; bases unmatched to any gene: 4. CDR3 length equals 13 residues. For the CDR3, the DNA is TGTGCCAGCAGTTTAAGGACAGGGTACGGCTACACCTTC. This sequence encodes CASSLRTGYGYTF.

In nucleotides, the CDR3 is TGCAGTGCTAGTGACCGAGTCTACGAGCAGTACTTC. It is translated as CSASDRVYEQYF. The J gene is TRBJ2-7, the V gene TRBV20-1; no firm D call. Germline V gene data show CDR1 as DFQATT and CDR2 as SNEGSKA (reference sequence). Trimming removed 3 bases at V and 3 bases at J, with 9 bases between. The CDR3 consists of 12 residues.

The J gene is TRBJ2-1, the V gene TRBV5-4; 11 bases agree with TRBD2. The V gene end was trimmed by 0 bases and the J gene end by 8 bases; junction bases not matched to a gene: 7. The CDR3 consists of 16 residues. Germline V lookup: CDR1 SGHNT, CDR2 YYREEE (reference sequence). CDR3 in DNA: TGTGCCAGCAGCTTGGCTAGCGGGGGGCATAGCGATGAGCAGTTCTTC. Its protein is CASSLASGGHSDEQFF.

The J gene is TRBJ1-3, the V gene TRBV7-9; 8 bases match TRBD1. Per the germline V gene, CDR1 is SEHNR and CDR2 is FQNEAQ (reference sequence). CDR3 length: 14 amino acids. Losses at the gene ends were 5 bases for V and 9 bases for J; bases not matched to a gene: 9. The CDR3 spells CASSPQGEWPTIYF. The CDR3 nucleotides are TGTGCCAGCAGCCCACAGGGGGAATGGCCCACCATATATTTT.

The chain has TRBV3-1 (or the pseudogene TRBV3-2) and TRBJ1-2, with TRBD1 matching 7 bases. V lost 0 bases and J lost 4; bases outside the gene matches: 5. The germline V gene encodes CDR1 LGHDT and CDR2 YNNKEL (reference sequence). The length of the CDR3 is 15 residues. The CDR3 region is CASSQDWAGGYGYTF. CDR3 DNA sequence: TGTGCCAGCAGCCAAGATTGGGCAGGGGGCTATGGCTACACCTTC.

The CDR3 here is CSAHYNEQFF. In nucleotides, the CDR3 is TGCAGTGCCCACTACAATGAGCAGTTCTTC. The rearrangement links TRBV20-1 to TRBJ2-1, with unresolved D. The V gene lost 6 bases and the J gene lost 3 bases, with 3 bases spanning the gap. The germline V gene encodes CDR1 DFQATT and CDR2 SNEGSKA (reference sequence). This CDR3 contains 10 residues.

The genes are TRBV3-1 (or the pseudogene TRBV3-2) and TRBJ1-5; D remains ambiguous. This CDR3 is built from 14 residues. V gave up 0 bases and J gave up 0 bases, with 3 bases separating them. Germline values: CDR1 LGHDT, CDR2 YNNKEL (reference sequence). CDR3 DNA: TGTGCCAGCAGCCAAGACAGTAGCAATCAGCCCCAGCATTTT. Translation: CASSQDSSNQPQHF.

V gene TRBV6-5 combines with J gene TRBJ2-1, with 7 bases fitting TRBD2. The ends lost 2 bases at V and 5 bases at J; junction bases unmatched: 3. This CDR3 has 14 residues. Germline V lookup: CDR1 MNHEY, CDR2 SVGAGI. The CDR3 is CASSYMGGDNEQFF. The CDR3 nucleotides read TGTGCCAGCAGTTACATGGGGGGGGACAATGAGCAGTTCTTC.

J is TRBJ2-7 and V is TRBV24-1; maybe TRBD1 (6 bases). Between the trimmed V and J ends, which lost 2 bases and 5 bases, there was a span of 9 bases. The CDR3 is 13 residues long. Looked up from germline, CDR1 is KGHDR and CDR2 is SFDVKD. CDR3 DNA sequence: TGTGCCACCAGTGATTCAGGGGCCCACGAGCAGTACTTC. It is translated as CATSDSGAHEQYF.

The chain links TRBV6-6 to TRBJ2-7; 7 bases are a match to TRBD2. The germline gives CDR1 MNHNY, CDR2 SVGAGI (reference sequence). V was pared by 5 bases and J by 6 bases, with 10 bases of the junction left unmatched. CDR3 length: 14 residues. CDR3 sequence (DNA): TGTGCCAGCAGTCACCTTGGGGGGGAGGGCGAGCAGTACGTC. Translation: CASSHLGGEGEQYV.